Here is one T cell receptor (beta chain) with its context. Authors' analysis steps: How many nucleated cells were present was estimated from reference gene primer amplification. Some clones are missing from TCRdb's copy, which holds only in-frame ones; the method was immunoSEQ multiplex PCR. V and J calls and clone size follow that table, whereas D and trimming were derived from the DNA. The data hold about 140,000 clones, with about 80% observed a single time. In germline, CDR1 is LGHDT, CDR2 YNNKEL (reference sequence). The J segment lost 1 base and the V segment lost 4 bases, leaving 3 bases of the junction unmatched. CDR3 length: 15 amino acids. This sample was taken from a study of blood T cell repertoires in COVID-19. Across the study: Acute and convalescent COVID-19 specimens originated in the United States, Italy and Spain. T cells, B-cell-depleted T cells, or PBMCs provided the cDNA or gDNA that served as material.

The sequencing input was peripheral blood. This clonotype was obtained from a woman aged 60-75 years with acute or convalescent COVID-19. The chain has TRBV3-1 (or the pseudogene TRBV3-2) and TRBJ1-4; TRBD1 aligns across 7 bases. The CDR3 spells CASSPGGGTNEKLFF. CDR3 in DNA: TGTGCCAGCAGCCCAGGGGGAGGAACTAATGAAAAACTGTTTTTT.